This T cell receptor (beta chain) was sequenced for a study of cytomegalovirus exposure and HLA in healthy donors. Points from the study as a whole: HLA alleles were associated with roughly 15,000 TCR beta sequences in a later analysis at 0.05 false discovery rate.

The CDR3 is 16 residues long. CDR1 and CDR2 (germline): SNHLY, FYNNEI. V trimming: 3 bases; J trimming: 6 bases; junction bases outside the gene matches: 12. With 60 Vbeta and 13 Jbeta primers, the PCR was carried out. Profiled with immunoSEQ multiplex PCR; TCRdb holds only in-frame clones, not every one. The sample lists 130,000 or so clones, around 80% seen once, with more than 2.5% in the top ten. The sample holds a few counts of this clone. The antigen remains unidentified. The sequence was obtained from a man aged 18 to 29 in good health and CMV-seropositive. The V and J genes are TRBV2 and TRBJ1-2; TRBD1 matches at 8 bases. The source material was PBMCs. CDR3 bases: TGTGCCAGCAGTGAGGAAGATAGGACAGGGAGTGATGGCTACACCTTC. This encodes CASSEEDRTGSDGYTF.